A single sample gave rise to the 21 T cell receptor beta chains below, sequenced in a study of OX40 agonist ivuxolimab in advanced cancers. Library preparation employed the immunoSEQ multiplex PCR assay. TCRdb stores this immuneACCESS table with in-frame sequences only. Part of the clones is absent; in the studies checked, under half of the shortfall reflects unresolved V genes, and no reason is known for the rest. This sample gives 50,000 or so clones in total; approximately 82% of them show up just once. The ten largest clones add up to around 2.5% of the sample. The sample in question was CD4+ or CD8+ T cells sorted from blood, obtained in a trial of the OX40 agonist ivuxolimab. These receptors were taken from an adult with an advanced solid tumor such as melanoma, head and neck, liver or kidney cancer.

A word on this clone: Different DNA sequences within this sample yield the same CDR3. V usage is TRBV6-1 and J usage is TRBJ1-3; D not resolved. Germline loops: CDR1 MNHNS, CDR2 SASEGT. V dropped 5 bases and J dropped 2 bases, with 10 bases sitting between them. The CDR3 extends over 14 amino acids. Here the CDR3 reads CASSSGLPGNTIYF. DNA of the CDR3: TGTGCCAGCAGTTCGGGCCTTCCTGGAAACACCATATATTTT.

The chain combines TRBV6-1 with TRBJ1-1, with D tentatively TRBD1 (5 bases). Between the trimmed V and J ends, which lost 6 bases and 2 bases, there was a span of 10 bases. The CDR3 is 13 amino acids. The germline V gene has CDR1 MNHNS and CDR2 SASEGT. The CDR3 protein is CASSLGRNTEAFF. DNA for the CDR3: TGTGCCAGCAGCTTGGGACGTAACACTGAAGCTTTCTTT.

This rearrangement joins TRBV5-1 to TRBJ2-3; no reliable D call. This CDR3 contains 11 residues. V lost 4 bases to trimming and J lost 7 bases, with 7 bases between them. Germline V gene sequence: CDR1 SGHRS, CDR2 YFSETQ. CDR3 in amino acids: CASSDAYTQYF. The CDR3 DNA reads TGCGCCAGCAGCGACGCATATACGCAGTATTTT.

The V gene is TRBV5-1, the J gene TRBJ1-3, with D possibly being TRBD1 (5 bases). The CDR3 covers 15 residues. Germline V gives CDR1 SGHRS, CDR2 YFSETQ. The V end was cut by 0 bases, the J end by 0 bases, with 7 bases between. CDR3 coding DNA: TGCGCCAGCAGCTTGGTGGGGACCTCTGGAAACACCATATATTTT. It specifies CASSLVGTSGNTIYF.

DNA for the CDR3: TGTGCCAGCAGTGAACACGGGGTAGATACGCAGTATTTT. Translating it yields CASSEHGVDTQYF. The V gene is TRBV6-1, the J gene TRBJ2-3, with D perhaps matching TRBD2 (5 bases). The CDR3 length is 13 residues. V was clipped by 2 bases and J by 5 bases, with 8 bases between them. Per the germline V gene, CDR1 is MNHNS and CDR2 is SASEGT.

The V and J genes are TRBV6-5 and TRBJ1-2; 7 bases agree with TRBD1. With 2 bases clipped from V and 0 bases from J, the junction kept 6 bases outside the gene matches. The CDR3 has 16 residues. Germline V lookup: CDR1 MNHEY, CDR2 SVGAGI. CDR3 amino acids: CASSYSQGVSNYGYTF. The CDR3, as DNA: TGTGCCAGCAGTTACAGCCAGGGGGTTTCTAACTATGGCTACACCTTC.

The J gene is TRBJ1-5, the V gene TRBV5-7, with TRBD1 identical over 8 bases. TRBV5-7 is an open reading frame whose function is uncertain. The CDR3 totals 14 residues. The junction had 5 bases not matched to a gene; V was cut back by 3 bases and J by 6 bases. Here the CDR3 reads CASSYRTGRQPQHF. CDR3 nucleotide sequence: TGTGCCAGCAGCTATAGGACAGGGCGTCAGCCCCAGCATTTT.

This sequence joins TRBV7-2 and TRBJ1-6; 7 bases agree with TRBD1. The CDR3 extends over 15 amino acids. Germline V CDR1 and CDR2: SGHTA, FQGNSA. The V gene end was trimmed by 2 bases and the J gene end by 7 bases; junction bases not matched to a gene: 5. The CDR3 DNA is TGTGCCAGCAGCTTATTGGGACAGACAAATTCACCCCTCCACTTT. It specifies CASSLLGQTNSPLHF.

This clone was seen a single time. The V call is TRBV27, the J call TRBJ2-7; unclear D gene. The germline CDR1 and CDR2 sequences are MNHEY and SMNVEV (reference sequence). This CDR3 is built from 13 residues. V lost 3 bases, J lost 6 bases, and 12 bases lay in between. The CDR3 sequence is CASSFGSLSEQYF. The CDR3 DNA reads as TGTGCCAGCAGTTTCGGCTCGTTATCCGAGCAGTACTTC.

The chain has TRBV7-2 and TRBJ1-3, with a weak D call TRBD1 (5 bases). CDR1 is SGHTA and CDR2 is FQGNSA in the germline V gene. Trimming took off 7 bases at V and 4 bases at J, with 11 bases between the two ends. The CDR3 consists of 13 residues. Here the CDR3 DNA reads TGTGCCAGCAAGGGAGGGACCGGAAACACCATATATTTT. Translating it yields CASKGGTGNTIYF.

The chain links TRBV2 to TRBJ1-4; TRBD1 might be the D (5 bases). The CDR3 spans 13 residues. V gave up 7 bases and J gave up 8 bases, with 14 bases separating them. Germline lookup yields CDR1 SNHLY and CDR2 FYNNEI. The CDR3 region is CASIQARGEKLFF. CDR3 nucleotide sequence: TGTGCCAGCATACAGGCACGGGGCGAAAAACTGTTTTTT.

The gene calls are TRBV19 and TRBJ2-5, with unresolved D. This CDR3 has 14 residues. CDR1 and CDR2 (germline): LNHDA, SQIVND (reference sequence). V lost 3 bases and J lost 8, with 16 bases in between. The CDR3 spells CASSIQPREGTQYF. In DNA, the CDR3 is TGTGCCAGTAGTATTCAGCCAAGAGAAGGTACCCAGTACTTC.

The chain has TRBV4-3 and TRBJ2-6; a weak D match, TRBD1 (5 bases). V dropped 4 bases and J dropped 5 bases, with 24 bases sitting between them. CDR3 size: 19 residues. CDR1 and CDR2 (germline): LGHNA, YSLEER. As DNA, the CDR3 is TGCGCCAGCAGCCCCTCCTTTTGGTGGCAGGGTAACTGGGCCAACGTCCTGACTTTC. This gives the protein CASSPSFWWQGNWANVLTF.

The chain combines TRBV7-2 with TRBJ1-6, with a possible D match to TRBD1 (5 bases). The CDR3 runs 14 residues. Germline V gene lookup returns CDR1 SGHTA and CDR2 FQGNSA. The germline V and J ends were trimmed by 3 bases and 9 bases, with 12 bases remaining between them. Here the CDR3 DNA reads TGTGCCAGCAGCTTGCAGGGTTCCAGTTCACCCCTCCACTTT. Residues: CASSLQGSSSPLHF.

As to this clone: The junction and the germline gene differ at one end; a read error may be behind it. This chain joins TRBV23-1 and TRBJ2-1; D is undetermined. TRBV23-1 is an ORF for which the function is uncertain. CDR3 length equals 21 residues. The CDR3 loop is CASSQFVGVLFGGTPDNEQFF. The CDR3 DNA is TGCGCCAGCAGCCAATTCGTTGGAGTCTTGTTTGGCGGAACCCCCGACAATGAGCAGTTCTTC.

This chain connects TRBV5-1 to TRBJ2-7; TRBD2 agrees at 8 bases. V gave up 4 bases and J gave up 1 base; unmatched junction bases: 4. This CDR3 region has 14 residues. In germline, CDR1 is SGHRS, CDR2 YFSETQ. CDR3 sequence reads: CASSPGLGSYEQYF. The CDR3 DNA reads TGCGCCAGCAGCCCGGGACTAGGATCCTACGAGCAGTACTTC.

This clone was found a few times. The chain joins TRBV6-6 to TRBJ2-1, with TRBD2 identical over 8 bases. The CDR3 consists of 15 residues. The junction had 10 bases not matched to a gene; V was cut back by 2 bases and J by 10 bases. Germline V gene lookup returns CDR1 MNHNY and CDR2 SVGAGI (reference sequence). CDR3 loop: CASSYDGGASLEQFF. The CDR3 DNA reads as TGTGCCAGCAGTTACGACGGGGGGGCCTCATTGGAGCAGTTCTTC.

CDR3 region: CASSAQGAEETQYF. DNA of the CDR3: TGTGCCAGTAGTGCACAGGGGGCAGAGGAGACCCAGTACTTC. This chain uses TRBV19 with TRBJ2-5, with 9 positions matching TRBD1. Germline CDR1 LNHDA, CDR2 SQIVND (reference sequence). V shed 5 bases and J 5 bases; nucleotides not matched to a gene: 6. CDR3 length: 14 residues. Drawing the rest from reference TRBV19 and TRBJ2-5, the complete variable domain is DGGITQSPKYLFRKEGQNVTLSCEQNLNHDAMYWYRQDPGQGLRLIYYSQIVNDFQKGDIAEGYSVSREKKESFPLTVTSAQKNPTAFYLCASSAQGAEETQYFGPGTRLLVL.

The rearrangement links TRBV5-1 to TRBJ2-3, with TRBD1 identical over 7 bases. CDR3 size: 15 residues. J gave up 5 bases and V 0 bases, and 6 bases lay outside the gene matches. Germline V lookup: CDR1 SGHRS, CDR2 YFSETQ. The CDR3 region is CASSLAGRGLDTQYF. The DNA for the CDR3 is TGCGCCAGCAGCTTGGCGGGAAGGGGGCTAGATACGCAGTATTTT.

V gene TRBV11-1 combines with J gene TRBJ1-4; 10 nucleotides align to TRBD1. The CDR3 covers 17 residues. The germline V gene has CDR1 SGHAT and CDR2 FQDESV (reference sequence). Trimming at V came to 3 bases and at J to 2 bases, leaving 6 bases not matched to a gene. CDR3: CASSLWTGGRTNEKLFF. The CDR3 DNA is TGTGCCAGCAGCTTGTGGACAGGGGGAAGGACTAATGAAAAACTGTTTTTT.

The chain recombines TRBV19 with TRBJ1-5; unclear D gene. Germline V gene data show CDR1 as LNHDA and CDR2 as SQIVND (reference sequence). With 5 bases removed from V and 6 bases from J, the gap between germline ends came to 17 bases. The CDR3 contains 15 residues. CDR3 sequence (DNA): TGTGCCAGTAGTGGCCTGGAGGAGTTGGGTCAGCCCCAGCATTTT. This codes for CASSGLEELGQPQHF. Together with reference TRBV19 and TRBJ1-5, the CDR3 gives the full variable domain: DGGITQSPKYLFRKEGQNVTLSCEQNLNHDAMYWYRQDPGQGLRLIYYSQIVNDFQKGDIAEGYSVSREKKESFPLTVTSAQKNPTAFYLCASSGLEELGQPQHFGDGTRLSIL.